This entry lists 27 T cell receptor beta chains sequenced from one sample in a study of breast tumors, draining lymph nodes, adjacent tissues. Breast cancer patients provided tissue from their axillary draining lymph nodes. TCRdb passed the multiplex PCR reads through MiXCR, listing each CDR3 protein once. There are about 150,000 distinct CDR3 sequences in the sample; less than 35% occur only once, and about 2.5% lies in the top ten. Specimen: axillary lymph node tissue. The source is a female donor with breast cancer. Some clones in this sample may be carry-over from other donors' samples.

V and J are TRBV7-9 and TRBJ2-7; tentatively, D is TRBD1 (6 bases). CDR1 SEHNR and CDR2 FQNEAQ come from the germline V gene (reference sequence). With 2 bases removed from V and 3 bases from J, the gap between germline ends came to 14 bases. The CDR3 has 15 residues. The chain's CDR3 is CASSLSGTLNYEQYF. CDR3 coding DNA: TGTGCCAGCAGCTTATCCGGGACACTGAACTACGAGCAGTACTTC.

This clonotype was found many times. V usage is TRBV7-3 and J usage is TRBJ2-7, with D tentatively TRBD1 (6 bases). The CDR3 runs to 13 residues. Germline CDR1 SGHTA, CDR2 FQGTGA. V gave up 5 bases and J gave up 3 bases, with 11 bases separating them. The CDR3, as DNA: TGTGCCAGCAGCCGGGGACAAGGCTACGAGCAGTACTTC. Its translation is CASSRGQGYEQYF.

The chain combines TRBV9 with TRBJ2-3; 9 nucleotides agree with TRBD2. This CDR3 has 15 amino acids. Germline V CDR1 and CDR2: SGDLS, YYNGEE. CDR3 bases: TGTGCTAGAGCCCCCTCTAGCGGGGTCGGAGATACGCAGTATTTT. Its translation: CARAPSSGVGDTQYF.

This rearrangement joins TRBV11-1 to TRBJ1-2; weak D call: TRBD1 (6 bases). V lost 5 bases and J 2 bases, leaving 12 bases between the germline ends. CDR1 is SGHAT, CDR2 FQDESV, per germline (reference sequence). The CDR3 loop spans 14 amino acids. The CDR3 is CASSLTDRNYGYTF. CDR3 DNA: TGTGCCAGCAGCCTCACAGACAGGAACTATGGCTACACCTTC.

This clonotype was detected many times. A clone one base away is much larger, so this may be a read error. Written as DNA, the CDR3 is TGTGCCAGCAGACTGACAGGGGTGGATTCACCCCTCCACTTT. Translating gives CASRLTGVDSPLHF. V gene TRBV6-5 combines with J gene TRBJ1-6; 8 nucleotides match TRBD1. The J segment lost 8 bases and the V segment lost 6 bases, leaving 6 bases of the junction unmatched. The CDR3 covers 14 residues. The V gene's germline CDR1 is MNHEY and CDR2 SVGAGI.

Details on this clonotype: The junction departs from germline at one end; a sequencing error may be responsible. J is TRBJ1-3 and V is TRBV3-1; no clear D. The germline gives CDR1 LGHDT, CDR2 YNNKEL (reference sequence). The CDR3 consists of 15 residues. The CDR3 protein is CPSSLDGDSGNTIYF. The CDR3 bases are TGTCCCAGCAGCCTCGATGGGGACTCTGGAAACACCATATATTTT.

This clonotype has at least ten counts. One end of the junction does not line up with germline, which may come from a read error. The chain links TRBV6-5 to TRBJ2-3; either TRBD1 or TRBD2 may fit D (5 bases each). The CDR3 consists of 14 residues. Germline V gene lookup returns CDR1 MNHEY and CDR2 SVGAGI. As DNA, the CDR3 is TGTGCCAGCAGTCACTCGGGACCGGCAGATACGCAGTATTTT. It encodes CASSHSGPADTQYF.

This clonotype was seen many times. This chain links TRBV10-3 with TRBJ1-5; possibly TRBD1 for D (5 bases). The CDR3 covers 14 residues. V dropped 3 bases and J dropped 6 bases, with 12 bases sitting between them. The germline CDR1 and CDR2 sequences are ENHRY and SYGVKD. CDR3 loop: CAISDGSGTQPQHF. CDR3 bases: TGTGCCATCAGTGATGGCTCAGGGACTCAGCCCCAGCATTTT.

This clonotype was recorded at least ten times. The chain combines TRBV6-1 with TRBJ2-6, with D unresolved. Looked up from germline, CDR1 is MNHNS and CDR2 is SASEGT. The germline V and J ends were trimmed by 1 base and 0 bases, with 13 bases remaining between them. The CDR3 has 18 amino acids. In DNA form, the CDR3 reads TGTGCCAGCAGTGAAGTCGCTTTGGGCATCTCTGGGGCCAACGTCCTGACTTTC. Amino acids: CASSEVALGISGANVLTF.

Details on this clonotype: A clone one base away is much larger, so this may be a read error. The J gene is TRBJ2-5, the V gene TRBV19, with 8 bases fitting TRBD2. The CDR3 contains 14 residues. Germline V gives CDR1 LNHDA, CDR2 SQIVND (reference sequence). V lost 10 bases and J lost 1; bases outside the gene matches: 8. CDR3 nucleotides: TGTGCCAATAAAAAGGGACTAGGCCAAGAGACCCAGTACTTC. This codes for CANKKGLGQETQYF. Supplemented by reference TRBV19 and TRBJ2-5, the full variable domain reads DGGITQSPKYLFRKEGQNVTLSCEQNLNHDAMYWYRQDPGQGLRLIYYSQIVNDFQKGDIAEGYSVSREKKESFPLTVTSAQKNPTAFYLCANKKGLGQETQYFGPGTRLLVL.

This clonotype was detected ten times or more. The gene calls are TRBV4-2 and TRBJ1-5; D not resolved. This CDR3 has 14 amino acids. The V gene's germline CDR1 is LGHNA and CDR2 YNFKEQ. Trimming left V 2 bases short and J 1 base short, with 6 bases between. The CDR3 spells CASSQKTSNQPQHF. CDR3 sequence (DNA): TGTGCCAGCAGCCAAAAGACGAGCAATCAGCCCCAGCATTTT.

This clonotype was found a few times. The rearrangement uses TRBV20-1 and TRBJ2-6; no definite D call. V was shortened by 0 bases and J by 2 bases, with 8 bases between the two germline ends. CDR1 and CDR2 (germline): DFQATT, SNEGSKA (reference sequence). The CDR3 extends over 15 amino acids. The CDR3 DNA is TGCAGTGCTAGAGATCGCGGAACTGGGGCCAACGTCCTGACTTTC. As protein: CSARDRGTGANVLTF.

This clonotype was recorded at least ten times. V gene TRBV5-1 combines with J gene TRBJ2-1; D might be TRBD2 (6 bases). The V end was cut by 0 bases, the J end by 8 bases, with 15 bases between. CDR1 is SGHRS and CDR2 is YFSETQ in the germline V gene. The CDR3 is 15 residues long. The CDR3 sequence is CASSLGTPGVDEQFF. The CDR3 region has the DNA TGCGCCAGCAGCTTGGGGACTCCGGGGGTCGATGAGCAGTTCTTC.

This clonotype was counted ten times or more. Mismatch with germline at one junction end may stem from a read error. The chain couples TRBV5-1 to TRBJ1-1, with D uncertain. The CDR3 has 14 residues. Germline CDR1 SGHRS, CDR2 YFSETQ. CDR3 bases: TGCGCCAGCAGGTTGGGCAGCCAGAACACTGAAGCTTTCTTT. Its translation: CASRLGSQNTEAFF.

This clonotype was counted at least ten times. The chain carries TRBV29-1 and TRBJ1-2; 7 positions match TRBD1. CDR1 is SQVTM, CDR2 ANQGSEA, per germline. V shed 7 bases, J shed 8 bases, and the junction held 10 bases outside the gene matches. This CDR3 is built from 12 residues. CDR3 nucleotide sequence: TGCAGCGATATGACAGGGTCAAGCGGCTACACCTTC. Protein sequence: CSDMTGSSGYTF.

This clonotype was observed at least ten times. The chain recombines TRBV3-1 with TRBJ2-5; no definite D call. Germline V lookup: CDR1 LGHDT, CDR2 YNNKEL (reference sequence). The CDR3 is 16 residues long. Trimming took 6 bases from V and 0 from J, leaving 17 bases between them. The CDR3 reads CASSRRKWINQETQYF. In nucleotides, the CDR3 is TGTGCCAGCAGTCGGAGAAAATGGATAAACCAAGAGACCCAGTACTTC.

Comment on this clonotype: This could be a read error, since a much larger clone is one nucleotide away. The gene calls are TRBV5-1 and TRBJ2-2, with D perhaps being TRBD1 or TRBD2 (5 bases each). The CDR3 is made up of 14 amino acids. V gave up 0 bases and J gave up 4 bases, with 7 bases separating them. Germline loops: CDR1 SGHRS, CDR2 YFSETQ. CDR3 region: CASSLEGSTGELFF. The DNA of the CDR3 is TGCGCCAGCAGCTTGGAGGGGAGCACCGGGGAGCTGTTTTTT.

Turning to this clonotype: This may be a read error: a much more frequent sequence differs by one nucleotide. The chain employs TRBV4-1 and TRBJ2-4, with D perhaps TRBD2 (6 bases). The V gene lost 2 bases and the J gene lost 1 base, with 15 bases spanning the gap. CDR3 size: 17 residues. CDR1 is MGHRA and CDR2 is YSYEKL in the germline V gene. CDR3 loop: CASSQNLGRGAKNIQYF. The CDR3 region has the DNA TGCGCCAGCAGCCAAAACCTCGGTCGGGGGGCCAAAAACATTCAGTACTTC.

This clonotype was recorded many times. The chain recombines TRBV25-1 with TRBJ2-7; D is uncertain. Looked up from germline, CDR1 is MGHDK and CDR2 is SYGVNS. This CDR3 is 11 amino acids long. Trimming cost V 1 base and J 3 bases, with 1 base left between them. As DNA, the CDR3 is TGTGCCAGCAGTGAATTCTACGAGCAGTACTTC. Its translation is CASSEFYEQYF.

This clonotype was recorded at least ten times. This chain connects TRBV19 to TRBJ1-5; D unresolved. Germline V gives CDR1 LNHDA, CDR2 SQIVND (reference sequence). V was trimmed by 3 bases and J by 3 bases, leaving 12 bases between them. The CDR3 length is 15 residues. The CDR3 spells CASSIEGFTNQPQHF. As DNA, the CDR3 is TGTGCCAGTAGTATTGAAGGGTTTACCAATCAGCCCCAGCATTTT.

As concerns this clonotype: A much more abundant neighbour one base away suggests this may be a read error. The rearrangement joins TRBV20-1 to TRBJ1-2; D gene uncertain. The V gene's germline CDR1 is DFQATT and CDR2 SNEGSKA (reference sequence). This CDR3 spans 15 amino acids. The ends were cut back, 5 bases at V and 4 bases at J, with 20 bases in the middle. The CDR3 reads CSAGRPGPITYGYTF. The CDR3 coding sequence is TGCAGTGCTGGTCGTCCAGGACCGATCACCTATGGCTACACCTTC.

This clonotype was counted at least ten times. The J gene is TRBJ2-3, the V gene TRBV20-1, with 8 bases that match TRBD2. CDR1 and CDR2 from the germline V gene are DFQATT and SNEGSKA (reference sequence). Trimming cost V 6 bases and J 3 bases; bases outside gene matches: 5. The length of the CDR3 is 13 residues. CDR3 residues: CSAIRGGTDTQYF. The CDR3 DNA is TGCAGTGCGATACGGGGGGGGACAGATACGCAGTATTTT.

At least ten counts were recorded for this clonotype. A much more abundant neighbour one base away suggests this may be a read error. The rearrangement joins TRBV6-1 to TRBJ1-6, with a tentative D call TRBD1 (5 bases). CDR1 and CDR2 (germline): MNHNS, SASEGT. The CDR3 extends over 13 amino acids. V gave up 6 bases and J gave up 10 bases, with 13 bases separating them. CDR3: CASRPMGDSPLHF. In DNA form, the CDR3 reads TGTGCCAGCAGGCCCATGGGGGACTCACCCCTCCACTTT.

This clonotype was seen ten or more times. The genes are TRBV6-2 or TRBV6-3 and TRBJ2-3; D might be TRBD1 (6 bases). CDR1 MNHEY and CDR2 SVGEGT come from the germline V gene. V lost 4 bases, J lost 5 bases, and 7 bases lay in between. CDR3 size: 12 residues. The DNA of the CDR3 is TGTGCCAGCAGTTCCAGGGGAGATACGCAGTATTTT. It is translated as CASSSRGDTQYF.

This clonotype has ten or more counts. The chain recombines TRBV15 with TRBJ2-5; 10 bases line up with TRBD2. CDR1 is LNHNV, CDR2 YYDKDF, per germline (reference sequence). V was pared by 3 bases and J by 5 bases, with 3 bases of the junction left unmatched. The CDR3 runs to 14 residues. The CDR3 is CATSSSGGWETQYF. Here the CDR3 DNA reads TGTGCCACCAGCAGTAGCGGGGGGTGGGAGACCCAGTACTTC.

With regard to this clonotype: This could be a read error, since a much larger clone is one nucleotide away. V usage is TRBV20-1 and J usage is TRBJ1-4; D unresolved. The CDR3 extends over 14 amino acids. Germline V lookup: CDR1 DFQATT, CDR2 SNEGSKA (reference sequence). V shed 0 bases and J shed 10 bases, with 15 bases lying between them. CDR3 sequence reads: CSARDAAEGAKLFF. In nucleotides, the CDR3 is TGCAGTGCTAGAGATGCCGCCGAGGGTGCAAAACTGTTTTTT.

CDR3: CASSETPGTGTKPFF. The CDR3 DNA follows: TGTGCCAGCAGCGAAACCCCTGGGACAGGGACTAAGCCGTTCTTC. The chain links TRBV9 to TRBJ2-1, with 9 nucleotides matching TRBD1. The junction had 16 bases not matched to a gene; V was cut back by 3 bases and J by 15 bases. The CDR3 is 15 residues long. CDR1 is SGDLS, CDR2 YYNGEE, per germline.